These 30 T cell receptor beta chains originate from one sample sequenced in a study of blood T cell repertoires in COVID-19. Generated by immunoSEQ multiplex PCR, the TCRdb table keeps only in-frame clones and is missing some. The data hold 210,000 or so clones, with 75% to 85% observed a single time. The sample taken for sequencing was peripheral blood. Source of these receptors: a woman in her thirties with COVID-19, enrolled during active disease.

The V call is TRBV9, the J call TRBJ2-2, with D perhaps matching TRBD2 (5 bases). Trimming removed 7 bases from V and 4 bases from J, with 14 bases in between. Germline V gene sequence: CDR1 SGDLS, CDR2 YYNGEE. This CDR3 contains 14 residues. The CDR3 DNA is TGTGCCAGCTCGGGAATGACTGGCACCGGGGAGCTGTTTTTT. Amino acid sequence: CASSGMTGTGELFF.

This CDR3 reads CASSLLRDQETQYF. The CDR3 DNA reads TGTGCCAGCAGCTTATTGAGAGACCAAGAGACCCAGTACTTC. The V call is TRBV13, the J call TRBJ2-5; no firm D call. The CDR3 length is 14 residues. The ends were cut back, 2 bases at V and 0 bases at J, with 7 bases in the middle. CDR1 PRHDT and CDR2 FYEKMQ come from the germline V gene (reference sequence).

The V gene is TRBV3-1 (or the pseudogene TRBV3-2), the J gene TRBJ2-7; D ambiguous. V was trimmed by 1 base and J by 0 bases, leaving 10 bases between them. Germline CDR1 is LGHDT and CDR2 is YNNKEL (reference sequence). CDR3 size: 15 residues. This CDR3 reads CASSQGAVNSYEQYF. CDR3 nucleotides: TGTGCCAGCAGCCAAGGGGCAGTAAACTCCTACGAGCAGTACTTC.

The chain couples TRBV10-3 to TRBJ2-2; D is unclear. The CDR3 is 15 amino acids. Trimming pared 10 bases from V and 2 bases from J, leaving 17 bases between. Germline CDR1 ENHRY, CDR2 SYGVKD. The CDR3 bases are TGTGCCACCGGAGCCCCAGCAAGTAACACCGGGGAGCTGTTTTTT. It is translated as CATGAPASNTGELFF.

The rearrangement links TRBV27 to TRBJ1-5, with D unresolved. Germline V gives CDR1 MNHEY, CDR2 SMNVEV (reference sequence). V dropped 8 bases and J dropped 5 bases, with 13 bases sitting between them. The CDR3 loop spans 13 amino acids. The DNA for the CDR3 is TGTGCCAGCGGACTTTTTTTTGATCAGCCCCAGCATTTT. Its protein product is CASGLFFDQPQHF.

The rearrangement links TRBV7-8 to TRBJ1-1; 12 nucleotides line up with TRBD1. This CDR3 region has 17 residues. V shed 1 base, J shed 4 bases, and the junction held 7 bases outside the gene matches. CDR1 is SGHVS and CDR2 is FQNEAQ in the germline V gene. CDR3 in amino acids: CASSLETGQGAATEAFF. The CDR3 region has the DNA TGTGCCAGCAGCTTAGAGACGGGACAGGGGGCGGCCACTGAAGCTTTCTTT.

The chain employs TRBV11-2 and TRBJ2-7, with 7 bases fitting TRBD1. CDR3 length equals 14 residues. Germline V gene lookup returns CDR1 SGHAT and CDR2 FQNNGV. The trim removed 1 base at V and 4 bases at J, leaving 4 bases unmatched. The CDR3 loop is CASSLVRQGYEQYF. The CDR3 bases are TGTGCCAGCAGCTTAGTTCGACAGGGTTACGAGCAGTACTTC.

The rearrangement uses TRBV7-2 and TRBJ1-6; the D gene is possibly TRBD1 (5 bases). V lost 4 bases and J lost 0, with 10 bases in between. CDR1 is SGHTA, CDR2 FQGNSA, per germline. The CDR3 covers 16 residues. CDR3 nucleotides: TGTGCCAGCAGCTCAGGACAAAGCTCCTATAATTCACCCCTCCACTTT. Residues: CASSSGQSSYNSPLHF.

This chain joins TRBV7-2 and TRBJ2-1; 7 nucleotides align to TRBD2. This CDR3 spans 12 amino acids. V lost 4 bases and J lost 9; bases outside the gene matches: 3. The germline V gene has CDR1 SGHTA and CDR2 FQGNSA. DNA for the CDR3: TGTGCCAGCAGCTCGACTAGCCGTGAGCAGTTCTTC. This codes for CASSSTSREQFF.

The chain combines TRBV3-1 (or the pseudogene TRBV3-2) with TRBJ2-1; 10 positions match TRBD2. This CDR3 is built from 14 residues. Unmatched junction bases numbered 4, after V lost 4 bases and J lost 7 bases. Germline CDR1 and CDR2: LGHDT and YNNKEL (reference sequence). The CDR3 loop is CASSRAGGSNEQFF. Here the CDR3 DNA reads TGTGCCAGCAGCCGAGCGGGAGGGAGTAATGAGCAGTTCTTC.

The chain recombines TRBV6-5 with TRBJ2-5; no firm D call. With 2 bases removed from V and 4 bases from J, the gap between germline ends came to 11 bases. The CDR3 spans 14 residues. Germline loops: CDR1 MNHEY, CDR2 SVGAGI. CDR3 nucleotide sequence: TGTGCCAGCAGTTACAGCTTCCCCACAGAGACCCAGTACTTC. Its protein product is CASSYSFPTETQYF.

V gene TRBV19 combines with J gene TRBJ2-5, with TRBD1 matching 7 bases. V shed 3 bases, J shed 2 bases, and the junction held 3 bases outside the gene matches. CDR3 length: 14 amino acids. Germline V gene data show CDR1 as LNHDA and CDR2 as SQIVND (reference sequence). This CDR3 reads CASSIRDRQETQYF. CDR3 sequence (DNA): TGTGCCAGTAGTATCCGGGACAGACAAGAGACCCAGTACTTC.

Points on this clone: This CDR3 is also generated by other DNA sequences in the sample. The CDR3 region is CASRRDSYEQYF. The CDR3 DNA reads TGTGCCAGCAGACGGGACTCCTACGAGCAGTACTTC. The chain couples TRBV6-5 to TRBJ2-7; a weak D match, TRBD2 (5 bases). V lost 6 bases and J 0 bases, leaving 6 bases between the germline ends. The CDR3 spans 12 residues. The germline V gene has CDR1 MNHEY and CDR2 SVGAGI.

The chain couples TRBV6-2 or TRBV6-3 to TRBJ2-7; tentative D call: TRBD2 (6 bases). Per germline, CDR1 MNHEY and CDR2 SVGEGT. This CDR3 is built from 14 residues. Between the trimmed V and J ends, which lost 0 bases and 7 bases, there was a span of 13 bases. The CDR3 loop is CASSYSMGGTEQYF. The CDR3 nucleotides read TGTGCCAGCAGTTACTCGATGGGGGGAACTGAGCAGTACTTC.

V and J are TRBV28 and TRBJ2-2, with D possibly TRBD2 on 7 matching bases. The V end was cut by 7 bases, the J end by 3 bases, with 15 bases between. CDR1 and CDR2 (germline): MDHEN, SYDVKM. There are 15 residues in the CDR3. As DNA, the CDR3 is TGTGCCAGCACCTCAGGGGCGGGAGACACCGGGGAGCTGTTTTTT. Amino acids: CASTSGAGDTGELFF.

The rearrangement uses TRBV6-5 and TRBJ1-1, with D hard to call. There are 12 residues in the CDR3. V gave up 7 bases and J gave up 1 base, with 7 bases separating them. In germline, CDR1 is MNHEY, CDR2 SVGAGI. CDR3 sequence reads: CASKRRNTEAFF. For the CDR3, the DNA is TGTGCCAGCAAGAGAAGGAACACTGAAGCTTTCTTT.

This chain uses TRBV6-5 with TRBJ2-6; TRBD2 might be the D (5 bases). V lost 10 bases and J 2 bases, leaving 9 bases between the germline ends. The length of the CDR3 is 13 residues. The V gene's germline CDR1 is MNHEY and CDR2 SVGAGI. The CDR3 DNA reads TGTGCCAAAAGGGAGACTGGGGCCAACGTCCTGACTTTC. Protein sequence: CAKRETGANVLTF.

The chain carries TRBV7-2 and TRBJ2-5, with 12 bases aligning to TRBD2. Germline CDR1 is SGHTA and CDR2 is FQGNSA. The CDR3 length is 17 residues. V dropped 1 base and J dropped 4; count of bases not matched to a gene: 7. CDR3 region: CASSLVRTSGVPETQYF. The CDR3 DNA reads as TGTGCCAGCAGCTTAGTGCGGACTAGCGGGGTCCCAGAGACCCAGTACTTC.

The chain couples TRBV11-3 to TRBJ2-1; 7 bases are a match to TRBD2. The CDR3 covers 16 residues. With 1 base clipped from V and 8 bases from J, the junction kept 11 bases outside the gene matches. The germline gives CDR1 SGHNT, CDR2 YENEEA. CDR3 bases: TGTGCCAGCAGCTTAGCCGGCGGGAGAGGTTCTGATGAGCAGTTCTTC. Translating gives CASSLAGGRGSDEQFF.

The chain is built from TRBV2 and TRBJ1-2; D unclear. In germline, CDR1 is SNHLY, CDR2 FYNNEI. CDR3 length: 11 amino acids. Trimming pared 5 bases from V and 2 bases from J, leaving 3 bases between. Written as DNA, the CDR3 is TGTGCCAGCAGTCTGAACTATGGCTACACCTTC. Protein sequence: CASSLNYGYTF.

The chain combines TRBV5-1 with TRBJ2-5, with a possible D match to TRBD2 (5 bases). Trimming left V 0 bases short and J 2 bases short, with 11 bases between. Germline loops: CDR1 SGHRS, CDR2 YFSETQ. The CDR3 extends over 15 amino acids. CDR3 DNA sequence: TGCGCCAGCAGCTTGGCGCGGGCGGCTCAAGAGACCCAGTACTTC. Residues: CASSLARAAQETQYF.

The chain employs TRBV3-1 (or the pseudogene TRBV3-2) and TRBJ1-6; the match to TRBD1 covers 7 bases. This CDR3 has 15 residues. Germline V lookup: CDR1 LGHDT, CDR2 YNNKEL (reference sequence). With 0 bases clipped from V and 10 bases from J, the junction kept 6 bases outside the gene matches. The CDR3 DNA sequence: TGTGCCAGCAGCCAAGACATACAGGGGCGATCACCCCTCCACTTT. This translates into CASSQDIQGRSPLHF.

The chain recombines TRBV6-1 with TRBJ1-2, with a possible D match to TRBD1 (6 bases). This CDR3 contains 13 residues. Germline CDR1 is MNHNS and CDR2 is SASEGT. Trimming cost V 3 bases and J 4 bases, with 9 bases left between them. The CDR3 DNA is TGTGCCAGCAGTGACAGGGGCTTCTATGGCTACACCTTC. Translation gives CASSDRGFYGYTF.

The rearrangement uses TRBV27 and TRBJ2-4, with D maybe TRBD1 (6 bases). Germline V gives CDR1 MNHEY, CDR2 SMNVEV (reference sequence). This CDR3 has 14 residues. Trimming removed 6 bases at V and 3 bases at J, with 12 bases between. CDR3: CASREQGSKNIQYF. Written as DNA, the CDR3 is TGTGCCAGCAGGGAACAGGGTAGCAAAAACATTCAGTACTTC.

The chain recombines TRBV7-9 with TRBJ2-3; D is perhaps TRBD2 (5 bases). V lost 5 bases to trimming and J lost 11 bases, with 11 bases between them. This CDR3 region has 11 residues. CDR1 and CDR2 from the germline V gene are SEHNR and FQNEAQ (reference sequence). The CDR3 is CASSEREGQYF. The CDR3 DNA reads TGTGCCAGCAGCGAGAGAGAGGGGCAGTATTTT.

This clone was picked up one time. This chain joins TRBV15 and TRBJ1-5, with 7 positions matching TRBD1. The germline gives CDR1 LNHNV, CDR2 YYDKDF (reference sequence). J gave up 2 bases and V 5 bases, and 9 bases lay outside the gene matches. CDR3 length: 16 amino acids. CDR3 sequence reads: CATSSQIQGGNQPQHF. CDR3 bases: TGTGCCACCAGCTCACAAATTCAGGGGGGCAATCAGCCCCAGCATTTT. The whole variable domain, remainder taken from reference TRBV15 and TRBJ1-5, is DAMVIQNPRYQVTQFGKPVTLSCSQTLNHNVMYWYQQKSSQAPKLLFHYYDKDFNNEADTPDNFQSRRPNTSFCFLDIRSPGLGDTAMYLCATSSQIQGGNQPQHFGDGTRLSIL.

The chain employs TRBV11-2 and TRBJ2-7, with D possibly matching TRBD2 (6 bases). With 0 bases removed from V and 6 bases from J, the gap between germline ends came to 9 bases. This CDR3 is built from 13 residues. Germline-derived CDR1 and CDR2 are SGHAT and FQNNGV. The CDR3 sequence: CASSLELAREQYF. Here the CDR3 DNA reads TGTGCCAGCAGCTTAGAACTAGCTCGCGAGCAGTACTTC.

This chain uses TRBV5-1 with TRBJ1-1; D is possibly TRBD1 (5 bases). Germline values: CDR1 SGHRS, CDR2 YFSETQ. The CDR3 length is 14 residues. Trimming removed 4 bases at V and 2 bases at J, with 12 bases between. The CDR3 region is CASSRGELNTEAFF. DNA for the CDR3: TGCGCCAGCAGCCGGGGGGAACTCAACACTGAAGCTTTCTTT.

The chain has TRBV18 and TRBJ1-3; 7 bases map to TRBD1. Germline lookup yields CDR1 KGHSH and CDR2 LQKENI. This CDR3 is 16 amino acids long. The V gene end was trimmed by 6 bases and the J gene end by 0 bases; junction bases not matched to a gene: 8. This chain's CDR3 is CASSNTGTASGNTIYF. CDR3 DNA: TGTGCCAGCTCTAACACAGGGACAGCCTCTGGAAACACCATATATTTT.

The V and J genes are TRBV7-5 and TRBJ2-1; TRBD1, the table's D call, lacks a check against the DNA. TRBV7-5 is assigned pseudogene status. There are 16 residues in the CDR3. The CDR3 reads CVRSLKTESSYNEQFF. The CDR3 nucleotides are TGTGTCAGAAGCTTGAAGACAGAGAGCTCCTACAATGAGCAGTTCTTC.